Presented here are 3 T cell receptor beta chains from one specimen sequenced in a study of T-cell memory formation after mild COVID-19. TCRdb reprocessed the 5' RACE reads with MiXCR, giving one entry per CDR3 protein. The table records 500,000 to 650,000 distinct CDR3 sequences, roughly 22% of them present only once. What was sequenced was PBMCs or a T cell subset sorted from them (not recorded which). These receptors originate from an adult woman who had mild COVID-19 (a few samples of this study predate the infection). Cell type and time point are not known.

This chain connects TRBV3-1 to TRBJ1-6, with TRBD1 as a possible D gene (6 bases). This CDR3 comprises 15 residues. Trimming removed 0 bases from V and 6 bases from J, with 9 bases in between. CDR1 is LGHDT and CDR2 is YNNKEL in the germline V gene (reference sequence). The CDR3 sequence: CASSQELGGNSPLHF. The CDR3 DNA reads TGTGCCAGCAGCCAAGAGCTAGGGGGTAATTCACCCCTCCACTTT.

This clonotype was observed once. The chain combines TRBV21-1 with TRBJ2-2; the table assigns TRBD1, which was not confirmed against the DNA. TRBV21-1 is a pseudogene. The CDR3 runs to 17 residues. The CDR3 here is CASGPRHPDSRTGELFF. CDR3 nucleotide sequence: TGTGCCAGCGGGCCCAGGCACCCGGACAGTAGGACCGGGGAGCTGTTTTTT.

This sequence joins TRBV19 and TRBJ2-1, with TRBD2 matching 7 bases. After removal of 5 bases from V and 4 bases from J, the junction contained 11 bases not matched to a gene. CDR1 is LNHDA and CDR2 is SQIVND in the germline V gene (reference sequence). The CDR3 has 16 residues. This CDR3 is CASSEYGGRIYNEQFF. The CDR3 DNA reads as TGTGCCAGTAGTGAGTACGGGGGGAGGATATACAATGAGCAGTTCTTC.